Described below is a single T cell receptor beta chain sequence and its context. The antigen it recognizes is unknown. It has no much larger one-base neighbor in the sample; base qualities were not kept. The germline V gene (reference sequence) sets CDR1 to SEHNR and CDR2 to FQNEAQ. The CDR3 goes from the cysteine to the phenylalanine over 13 residues. Left in the record is the CDR3 DNA by itself, 39 bases read in frame from the first base. V lost 5 bases and J lost 3 bases; the stretch between them is 10 bases long. This specimen comes from a study of cytomegalovirus exposure and HLA in healthy donors (dated 2017 in TCRdb). About the investigation overall: According to an earlier analysis of several hundred of the donors, some 180 million T cells yielded some 110 million unique TCR beta sequences and 276 Gb of sequence data. Class I and class II HLA loci were covered by the typing at four-digit resolution. An earlier analysis of nearly 600 of the donors applied high-throughput TCR beta sequencing to assess whether each TCR beta V gene segment acted as functional or pseudogenic. Donor age, sex, ethnicity and CMV serostatus were compiled alongside the repertoire data. Rather than drawing on any new phenotypic data, the later analysis identified candidate immune exposures from TCR beta sequences and the way those sequences occurred across donors. All discovery cohort repertoires had been generated on a single sequencing platform. Roughly 5 DR-DQ haplotypes were handled as single units for association and clustering, since linkage in the cohort was strong. To predict cytomegalovirus infection status, the study combined high-throughput TCR immunosequencing, statistical association of individual TCRs with disease status, and machine learning. In addition to the first cohort of approximately 670 subjects, a separate validation cohort of approximately 110 different subjects was used. The study aimed to test whether signatures of past pathogen exposure could be identified by cataloging public T cell receptors. Of the roughly 400 genotyped donors, 75% to 85% were placed in the genetic ancestry cluster associated with self-reported Caucasian donors. About 280 gigabases of sequencing data and around 80 million unique TCR sequences made up an early release that covered 500 to 650 HLA-typed donors. The study profiled the T cell repertoires of about 720 subjects by immunosequencing and related them to cytomegalovirus serostatus. Among roughly 370 genotyped donors of the cohort, an average of approximately 240,000 unique TCR beta nucleotide sequences were sequenced per donor, 15% to 20% of them non-productive. Typing coverage varied by locus: about 620-640 donors for A, B, C, DRB1 and DQB1; approximately 500 for DQA1; around 570 for DPA1; some 470 for DPB1. Genome-wide SNP genotypes for about 65% of the roughly 700 donors were used in a later genetic analysis, which treated that subset as a discovery cohort. A later analysis re-analyzed previously published TCR beta repertoires from 666 donors and added high-resolution HLA genotyping to study TCR occurrence patterns. Overall study results and their limits: A total of 164 TCR beta chains were listed by the study as associated with cytomegalovirus. Cytomegalovirus status was reported to be diagnosed by the classifier with high specificity and sensitivity in both the original and validation cohorts. In an earlier analysis of under 600 of the donors, most TCR beta V segments were observed in productive rearrangements about 87% or about 30% of the time, broadly matching IMGT annotations. Linkage disequilibrium might explain the correlated functional status among segregating V segments, but an unknown experimental factor could not be excluded. Some IMGT-functional V segments, including TRBV6-2 and TRBV6-3, could not be distinguished by the 87-base-pair reads and were therefore excluded. HLA typing was unavailable for some donors at each locus, so association tests used only the typed subset. In a later genetic analysis, a missense DCLRE1C variant was associated with V-gene and J-gene trimming of TCR beta chains, and the association was replicated in an independent cohort. The only immune exposure information available for the cohort was CMV serostatus. Most TCR sequences were seen in very few donors, while some public TCRs were found in many individuals. Around 16 rarely observed V segments, including chromosome 9 orphons, were excluded from the earlier analysis of some 590 of the donors because counts were too low. A further reported finding was that TCR beta sequences accurately predicted the HLA-A and HLA-B alleles for most subjects in the first cohort. In a later analysis, HLA-associated TCR beta chains were found to be more clonally expanded and to have lower generation probabilities than equally common non-associated chains. In this cohort, only TCR beta chains were sequenced, and detectable features were limited by the absence of alpha or paired-chain data. A cluster of highly shared sequence variants was judged likely to represent a technical artifact of the sequencing pipeline. In a later analysis, 15,000 to 20,000 TCR beta sequences were associated with specific HLA alleles at a false discovery rate of 0.05. A later analysis found that most CMV-associated TCR beta chains appeared HLA-restricted, with HLA associations seemingly driven largely by CMV exposure. According to the authors, the approach could potentially be generalized to other disease states and immunological phenotypes. Sequencing depth was assumed to be roughly uniform across donors in the presence/absence analyses, though that assumption may not hold. In a later analysis, the rate of TCR association differed among HLA loci, with DRB1 alleles having the most associated TCRs and HLA-C alleles having the fewest. A few of the identified cytomegalovirus-associated TCR beta chains were confirmed in vitro to be specific for cytomegalovirus antigens. In a later analysis, several top co-occurrence clusters were reported to appear linked to parvovirus B19, influenza, CMV and Epstein-Barr virus. Assigning TCR associations to individual alleles was difficult when HLA alleles, especially DR and DQ, strongly co-occurred. According to a later genetic analysis, donors in an Asian-associated ancestry cluster had fewer N-insertions in productive TCRs than the roughly 700-donor mean.

Libraries came from the immunoSEQ multiplex PCR assay. For the multiplex PCR, a mixture combining 60 forward primers for TCR Vbeta segments and 13 reverse primers for TCR Jbeta segments was used. The CDR3 region of rearranged TCR beta genes was amplified from genomic DNA with a multiplex PCR assay. On the Illumina HiSeq System, the amplified TCR beta libraries were sequenced as 87-base-pair reads. In the paper's pipeline: A later analysis counted tens of millions of unique TCR beta chains across the approximately 700 repertoires, and around 12 million of these chains were shared by at least two donors. Raw reads were error-corrected and collapsed into unique sequences by a nearest-neighbor algorithm in which closely related sequences were merged to remove PCR and sequencing errors. V, D and J gene segments were assigned by aligning CDR3 sequences to IMGT reference sequences. For a sequence to be retained, at least a six-nucleotide match to both a V gene segment and a J gene segment was required. Rearrangements were classified as productive when the CDR3 lacked stop codons and remained in frame with V and J, and all other rearrangements were classified as non-productive. Following IMGT convention, CDR3 was defined as the stretch from the second conserved V-encoded cysteine up to the conserved J-encoded phenylalanine. The earlier analysis of about 560 of the donors excluded any sequence lacking an unambiguous match to a single V gene segment. An earlier analysis of several hundred of the donors called V segments functional above 56.7% productive rearrangements and segregating when the between-donor standard deviation exceeded 5%. A statistical classification framework was built for diagnosing cytomegalovirus status from the catalog of TCR beta chain sequences. V and J gene assignment, in a later analysis, came from comparing TCR nucleotide sequences with IMGT/GENE-DB human TR gene sequences. The TCRdist pipeline was used in a later analysis to assign CDR3 sequences and most-parsimonious VDJ recombination scenarios. In a later analysis, every TCR beta chain was defined by the combination of its CDR3 amino acid sequence and its V-gene family, and reads without a unique V-gene family were dropped. A later analysis removed several hundred highly shared, low-generation-probability nucleotide sequences to deal with suspected cross-contamination and a sequencing artifact. In a later analysis, a clonal expansion index for each public chain was calculated from normalized within-repertoire ranks of inferred template counts. Generation probabilities in a later analysis came from a VDJ recombination model fitted to out-of-frame rearrangements, and those results were checked against IGoR. In a later analysis, hypergeometric tests were used to score TCR-TCR, TCR-HLA and TCR-CMV co-occurrence, with a repertoire-size bias correction applied to TCR pairs. To estimate false discovery rates, a later analysis permuted the HLA or CMV assignments 20 times. In a later analysis, co-occurring TCRs were grouped with DBSCAN, and TCRdist sequence similarity was added when clustering was performed within HLA-allele-positive subsets. Repertoires with fewer than 30,000 or more than 120,000 public chains were left out of co-occurrence clustering, as were a few repertoires with anomalous nucleotide sharing. TCRdb re-hosts the immuneACCESS table, in-frame sequences only. Its copies lack some clones; in the studies checked, an unresolved V gene accounts for under half of them, and the cause for the rest is not known. The D gene and trimming were derived from the DNA, and the V and J assignments and clone size from that table. Counted in this sample were 100,000 to 150,000 clones; about 73% of them appeared once. 5.8% of the sample rests with the top ten.

The cohort was made up of roughly 670 healthy bone marrow donors. At the time of sampling, every cohort member was nominally healthy, though immune exposures that went unrecorded were likely present. The donor tested CMV seropositive, placing the donor among the approximately 290 seropositive members of the cohort. A peripheral blood sample was provided by each donor, and peripheral blood mononuclear cells were used for TCR beta sequencing. The Qiagen DNeasy Blood Extraction Kit was used to extract genomic DNA from the blood cell samples. The sequenced sample consisted of PBMCs. The receptor's source is a woman aged 45-65 years in good health and CMV-seropositive. The chain is made from TRBV7-9 and TRBJ1-1; the D gene is perhaps TRBD1, on 6 matching bases. CDR3 reads: CASSDGQHTEAFF. In nucleotide form, the sequence is TGTGCCAGCAGCGACGGACAGCACACTGAAGCTTTCTTT.